The clone carrying this T cell receptor beta chain was observed a single time. Its antigen is as yet unknown. Method: immunoSEQ multiplex PCR; TCRdb's copy keeps in-frame clones and lacks some. The sample yields about 51,000 clones, around 75% seen once. This record comes from a study of radiotherapy plus CTLA-4 blockade in lung cancer. The wider study: Objective response was observed in around a sixth of patients, and disease control in roughly 31%. Whole-study results and caveats: Per reports, early blood T cell clone dynamics, plus interferon-beta, forecast response most strongly. After radiotherapy and ipilimumab, tumor-derived clones expanded in peripheral blood.

The germline CDR1 and CDR2 sequences are SGHTA and FQGNSA. There are 18 residues in the CDR3. Trimming cost V 5 bases and J 3 bases; bases outside gene matches: 14. This sequence originates from a human donor with non-small cell lung cancer who had a complete response to radiotherapy plus ipilimumab. The sequencing here drew on peripheral blood, taken from a patient treated with radiotherapy plus ipilimumab. The rearrangement links TRBV7-2 to TRBJ2-3; 10 bases are shared with TRBD2. The DNA of the CDR3 is TGTGCCAGCAGCCCTAGAGGGGCTAGCGGGGGTTTGACAGATACGCAGTATTTT. Translated, it gives CASSPRGASGGLTDTQYF.